Below, one T cell receptor (beta chain) is given with its context. Its antigen is as yet unknown. The ends lost 5 bases at V and 4 bases at J; junction bases unmatched: 15. Germline lookup yields CDR1 ENHRY and CDR2 SYGVKD. This CDR3 is 17 amino acids long. The sample comes from a study of response to subunit inactivated influenza vaccine. Study results and limitations: The authors offered the suggestion that each seasonal influenza vaccination recruits few new T cells.

In TCRdb, the RT-PCR reads were re-called with MiXCR into one record per CDR3 protein. This sample has 550,000 to 800,000 distinct CDR3 sequences; approximately 14% occur once, and the top ten carry approximately 7%. The chain links TRBV10-3 to TRBJ2-3; 7 nucleotides match TRBD1. The sample was PBMCs from blood, taken roughly 15 days before vaccination. The receptor comes from a man in his fifties who received an inactivated influenza vaccine. CDR3 sequence (DNA): TGTGCCATCAGTCCGGGGTCGGGACGAACAGGGGCAGATACGCAGTATTTT. Protein product: CAISPGSGRTGADTQYF.